These 19 T cell receptor beta chains were all obtained from the same sample, sequenced in a study of somatic mutations in cytotoxic T cells in rheumatoid arthritis. The protocol was immunoSEQ multiplex PCR, while the TCRdb copy is restricted to in-frame clones and leaves out a portion. The data show about 18,000 clones, roughly four fifths seen once. Material for sequencing was CD8+ T cells sorted from blood. The receptor set was obtained from an adult with rheumatoid arthritis.

This clone was seen just once. The gene calls are TRBV13 and TRBJ2-5; 7 nucleotides agree with TRBD2. In germline, CDR1 is PRHDT, CDR2 FYEKMQ (reference sequence). The V gene end was trimmed by 4 bases and the J gene end by 4 bases; junction bases not matched to a gene: 6. This CDR3 has 14 amino acids. Here the CDR3 DNA reads TGTGCCAGCAGCTGGCAGCGGGAACGAGAGACCCAGTACTTC. As protein: CASSWQRERETQYF.

The chain recombines TRBV28 with TRBJ2-5, with 15 bases matching TRBD2. The CDR3 has 19 residues. V was clipped by 3 bases and J by 4 bases; unmatched bases: 12. Per the germline V gene, CDR1 is MDHEN and CDR2 is SYDVKM. Here the CDR3 reads CASSFPLRTSGGVGETQYF. The CDR3 nucleotides are TGTGCCAGCAGTTTCCCCCTCCGGACTAGCGGGGGGGTGGGAGAGACCCAGTACTTC.

The V call is TRBV27, the J call TRBJ2-7, with a possible D match to TRBD1 (6 bases). The germline CDR1 and CDR2 sequences are MNHEY and SMNVEV (reference sequence). V lost 5 bases and J 2 bases, leaving 10 bases between the germline ends. This CDR3 spans 13 amino acids. The CDR3 sequence: CASSVRTAYEQYF. CDR3 nucleotides: TGTGCCAGCAGTGTCCGGACAGCCTACGAGCAGTACTTC.

V usage is TRBV5-1 and J usage is TRBJ2-5; D is ambiguous. The CDR3 loop spans 13 amino acids. V lost 0 bases to trimming and J lost 2 bases, with 5 bases between them. Germline CDR1 SGHRS, CDR2 YFSETQ. CDR3 region: CASSLEPQETQYF. The CDR3 DNA follows: TGCGCCAGCAGCTTGGAGCCACAAGAGACCCAGTACTTC.

In nucleotides, the CDR3 is TGTGCCAGCAGCCAAGAAGGCAGGGGCATTGTGTACGAGCAGTACTTC. It translates to CASSQEGRGIVYEQYF. The genes are TRBV4-2 and TRBJ2-7; possible D gene TRBD1, 6 bases. Per the germline V gene, CDR1 is LGHNA and CDR2 is YNFKEQ. V lost 0 bases to trimming and J lost 4 bases, with 16 bases between them. The CDR3 runs 16 residues.

The rearrangement joins TRBV2 to TRBJ1-1; 7 nucleotides align to TRBD1. Germline lookup yields CDR1 SNHLY and CDR2 FYNNEI. Trimming cost V 6 bases and J 1 base; bases outside gene matches: 11. The length of the CDR3 is 16 residues. DNA of the CDR3: TGTGCCAGCAGCGACCCCCTACAGGGGCCGAACACTGAAGCTTTCTTT. Its translation is CASSDPLQGPNTEAFF.

This chain joins TRBV7-9 and TRBJ2-2, with D perhaps TRBD1 (6 bases). The CDR3 has 15 amino acids. V was pared by 5 bases and J by 6 bases, with 16 bases between. Per the germline V gene, CDR1 is SEHNR and CDR2 is FQNEAQ (reference sequence). The CDR3 DNA reads TGTGCCAGCAGCACTTGGACAGAGGGCTCCGGGGAGCTGTTTTTT. Amino acids: CASSTWTEGSGELFF.

This clone has a single count. This chain links TRBV6-5 with TRBJ1-5; D gene unclear. Trimming left V 7 bases short and J 0 bases short, with 7 bases between. CDR1 and CDR2 (germline): MNHEY, SVGAGI. There are 13 residues in the CDR3. The CDR3 is CASTSLSNQPQHF. The CDR3 bases are TGTGCCAGCACCAGCCTTAGCAATCAGCCCCAGCATTTT.

This clone was detected a few times. This chain uses TRBV2 with TRBJ1-3, with a possible D match to TRBD1 (6 bases). The CDR3 contains 15 residues. Germline V gene sequence: CDR1 SNHLY, CDR2 FYNNEI. Trimming shortened V by 6 bases and J by 8 bases, and 20 bases separated the two germline ends. The CDR3: CASSRQASLRDTIYF. The CDR3 bases are TGTGCCAGCAGCCGACAGGCCTCACTAAGGGACACCATATATTTT.

The CDR3 here is CASSVGTLYEQYF. The CDR3 DNA follows: TGTGCCAGCAGCGTCGGGACTCTCTACGAGCAGTACTTC. V gene TRBV9 combines with J gene TRBJ2-7; weak D call: TRBD2 (6 bases). Per the germline V gene, CDR1 is SGDLS and CDR2 is YYNGEE. Trimming took 2 bases from V and 3 from J, leaving 9 bases between them. The CDR3 is made up of 13 amino acids.

This clone was recorded once. The chain recombines TRBV5-8 with TRBJ2-6, with D tentatively TRBD1 (6 bases). Germline lookup yields CDR1 SGHTS and CDR2 YDEGEE. The CDR3 contains 18 residues. V was clipped by 4 bases and J by 0 bases, with 17 bases between them. The CDR3 is CASSAPGHESSGANVLTF. CDR3 sequence (DNA): TGTGCCAGCAGCGCACCGGGACACGAGAGCTCTGGGGCCAACGTCCTGACTTTC.

The rearrangement uses TRBV11-2 and TRBJ2-3; D is perhaps TRBD1 or TRBD2 (5 bases each). The V and J ends lost 1 base and 4 bases respectively, with 12 bases between them. This CDR3 has 15 amino acids. CDR1 SGHAT and CDR2 FQNNGV come from the germline V gene. The DNA for the CDR3 is TGTGCCAGCAGCTTAGTCGGGGCGGTCTCAGATACGCAGTATTTT. The encoded protein is CASSLVGAVSDTQYF.

The chain employs TRBV30 and TRBJ2-7; TRBD1 agrees at 8 bases. Germline V gene lookup returns CDR1 GTSNPN and CDR2 SVGIG (reference sequence). V lost 6 bases to trimming and J lost 5 bases; unmatched junction nucleotides: 12. CDR3 length: 14 residues. CDR3 amino acids: CACELQGGRDEQYF. The CDR3, as DNA: TGTGCCTGTGAGTTACAGGGGGGAAGGGACGAGCAGTACTTC.

On this clone: One junction end disagrees with the germline gene, perhaps due to a read error. The rearrangement links TRBV28 to TRBJ1-2; TRBD1 matches 7 bases. The CDR3 is 15 amino acids. CDR1 is MDHEN, CDR2 SYDVKM, per germline. Here the CDR3 reads CASSLVPRLFDRDSF. The CDR3 coding sequence is TGTGCCAGCAGTTTAGTCCCACGACTATTCGACCGGGACAGTTTC.

This chain links TRBV7-9 with TRBJ1-1; TRBD1 matches at 7 bases. V was clipped by 5 bases and J by 11 bases; unmatched bases: 17. CDR3 length equals 15 residues. Per the germline V gene, CDR1 is SEHNR and CDR2 is FQNEAQ (reference sequence). For the CDR3, the DNA is TGTGCCAGCAGCAACAATGACAGGGATAAGGTACGGGCTTTCTTT. Protein sequence: CASSNNDRDKVRAFF.

The rearrangement uses TRBV6-5 and TRBJ1-2; TRBD1 might be the D (6 bases). Trimming took 2 bases from V and 8 from J, leaving 15 bases between them. CDR3 length equals 14 residues. CDR1 and CDR2 from the germline V gene are MNHEY and SVGAGI. The CDR3 DNA follows: TGTGCCAGCAGTTACGCGAACAGGGTTACGGGCTACACCTTC. Translated: CASSYANRVTGYTF.

The chain recombines TRBV27 with TRBJ2-7, with 8 bases matching TRBD2. The trim removed 3 bases at V and 3 bases at J, leaving 13 bases unmatched. From germline, CDR1 is MNHEY and CDR2 SMNVEV (reference sequence). This CDR3 region has 17 residues. The CDR3 bases are TGTGCCAGCAGTTTTAATGGGGAGACTAGCGTATTCTACGAGCAGTACTTC. Translation gives CASSFNGETSVFYEQYF.

The J gene is TRBJ2-3, the V gene TRBV27; D tentatively reads TRBD1 or TRBD2 (5 bases each). The CDR3 length is 14 residues. V was pared by 10 bases and J by 0 bases, with 14 bases between. Germline V gene sequence: CDR1 MNHEY, CDR2 SMNVEV (reference sequence). DNA for the CDR3: TGTGCCACGAGGGGCATGACTAGCACAGATACGCAGTATTTT. This encodes CATRGMTSTDTQYF.

This clone was seen just once. This chain uses TRBV29-1 with TRBJ1-4; D is uncertain. V was trimmed by 6 bases and J by 0 bases, leaving 8 bases between them. Germline CDR1 and CDR2: SQVTM and ANQGSEA. This CDR3 has 13 residues. The CDR3 nucleotides are TGCAGCGTCGTCCGTGCAACTAATGAAAAACTGTTTTTT. It yields the protein CSVVRATNEKLFF.